One sample yielded the 32 T cell receptor beta chains listed below, sequenced in a study of blood T cells in healthy people across ages. A second PCR, run for about 6 to 12 cycles, used a sample-barcoded 5' primer plus a J-beta primer mix. TCRdb reprocessed the 5' RACE reads via MiXCR and lists one record per CDR3 protein. The table shows around 1,800,000 distinct CDR3 sequences, with about two fifths occurring only once. Sequencing used blood. These receptors were taken from a human donor in good health.

This sequence joins TRBV7-2 and TRBJ2-6; D may be TRBD1 or TRBD2 (6 bases each). This CDR3 contains 16 residues. Trimming pared 7 bases from V and 2 bases from J, leaving 15 bases between. Germline values: CDR1 SGHTA, CDR2 FQGNSA. CDR3 amino acids: CASTRNGGPGANVLTF. The CDR3 DNA sequence: TGTGCCAGCACCCGGAACGGGGGCCCTGGGGCCAACGTCCTGACTTTC.

The rearrangement uses TRBV20-1 and TRBJ2-3, with 10 bases matching TRBD2. Germline V gene sequence: CDR1 DFQATT, CDR2 SNEGSKA (reference sequence). V shed 8 bases, J shed 2 bases, and the junction held 13 bases outside the gene matches. CDR3 length equals 16 residues. CDR3 bases: TGCAGTTACACTAGCGGGGTCCGAAAGAACACAGATACGCAGTATTTT. Its protein is CSYTSGVRKNTDTQYF.

The chain links TRBV30 to TRBJ2-7; D uncertain. Germline CDR1 reads GTSNPN; CDR2 reads SVGIG (reference sequence). This CDR3 is built from 11 residues. Between the trimmed V and J ends, which lost 7 bases and 2 bases, there was a span of 9 bases. For the CDR3, the DNA is TGTGCCTACCAAACTCCCTACGAGCAGTACTTC. Encoded protein: CAYQTPYEQYF.

The table lists this clonotype with a few counts. The chain uses TRBV24-1 and TRBJ1-2; a possible D gene is TRBD1 (5 bases). In germline, CDR1 is KGHDR, CDR2 SFDVKD. The length of the CDR3 is 15 residues. V lost 3 bases and J 4 bases, leaving 14 bases between the germline ends. CDR3 amino acids: CATSDGAGTAYGYTF. For the CDR3, the DNA is TGTGCCACCAGTGATGGGGCCGGGACCGCCTATGGCTACACCTTC.

This clonotype was seen only a few times. This sequence joins TRBV4-1 and TRBJ1-5; weak D call: TRBD1 (5 bases). CDR1 and CDR2 (germline): MGHRA, YSYEKL. V shed 3 bases and J shed 0 bases, with 6 bases lying between them. This CDR3 has 14 residues. CDR3 sequence (DNA): TGCGCCAGCAGCCACCAGGGTAGCAATCAGCCCCAGCATTTT. As protein: CASSHQGSNQPQHF.

This chain links TRBV10-3 with TRBJ2-1, with D tentatively TRBD1 (5 bases). The CDR3 extends over 15 amino acids. Trimming stripped 3 bases from V and 2 bases from J, with 11 bases between. Germline CDR1 and CDR2: ENHRY and SYGVKD. In DNA, the CDR3 is TGTGCCATCAGTGATAAGGGGCATACCTACAATGAGCAGTTCTTC. It is translated as CAISDKGHTYNEQFF.

The chain employs TRBV7-3 and TRBJ2-5; D gene ambiguous. The J call could be wrong; TRBJ2-1 is a better fit for the DNA end. This CDR3 has 15 amino acids. Germline CDR1 reads SGHTA; CDR2 reads FQGTGA. The CDR3 DNA sequence: TGTGCCAGCAGCTTAACAGGGCTAGTCCAAGAGACCCAGTTCTTC. This translates into CASSLTGLVQETQFF.

This clonotype was detected many times. This rearrangement joins TRBV29-1 to TRBJ2-3; 7 nucleotides align to TRBD1. Looked up from germline, CDR1 is SQVTM and CDR2 is ANQGSEA. The CDR3 loop spans 14 amino acids. The V and J ends lost 5 bases and 0 bases, in that order; junction bases with no gene match: 5. CDR3 DNA sequence: TGCAGCGTTCGGACAGGTTCTAGCACAGATACGCAGTATTTT. Its protein is CSVRTGSSTDTQYF.

This clonotype came up a few times. The chain joins TRBV6-2 or TRBV6-3 to TRBJ2-1, with D tentatively TRBD2 (6 bases). CDR1 and CDR2 from the germline V gene are MNHEY and SVGEGT. This CDR3 region has 13 residues. The DNA for the CDR3 is TGTGTCGGCAGATCACGACTAGTCTATGAGCAGTTCTTC. Translated: CVGRSRLVYEQFF.

The chain uses TRBV20-1 and TRBJ2-7, with 7 bases lining up with TRBD1. There are 14 residues in the CDR3. The ends lost 0 bases at V and 0 bases at J; junction bases unmatched: 2. Per germline, CDR1 DFQATT and CDR2 SNEGSKA (reference sequence). CDR3 in DNA: TGCAGTGCTAGAGATTGGACAGGCTCCTACGAGCAGTACTTC. Protein sequence: CSARDWTGSYEQYF.

In its sample, this clonotype was seen many times. A junction boundary mismatches the germline segment, possibly from a read error. The chain links TRBV4-1 to TRBJ2-3; D unclear. Germline V gene sequence: CDR1 MGHRA, CDR2 YSYEKL. This CDR3 has 14 residues. The CDR3 sequence is CASSQGLNTDTQYF. In DNA form, the CDR3 reads TGTGCCAGCAGCCAAGGGCTGAACACAGATACGCAGTATTTT.

This clonotype appeared a few times. V gene TRBV28 combines with J gene TRBJ1-1; 7 bases are a match to TRBD1. J gave up 10 bases and V 3 bases, and 8 bases lay outside the gene matches. The CDR3 covers 13 residues. Germline V lookup: CDR1 MDHEN, CDR2 SYDVKM. The CDR3 sequence is CASSFEGANGAFF. CDR3 in DNA: TGTGCCAGCAGTTTTGAGGGGGCAAATGGAGCTTTCTTT.

The chain has TRBV28 and TRBJ2-7, with 10 bases lining up with TRBD1. The CDR3 runs 16 residues. V shed 5 bases and J 3 bases; nucleotides not matched to a gene: 10. The germline gives CDR1 MDHEN, CDR2 SYDVKM. CDR3 coding DNA: TGTGCCAGCAGTACAGTCGGACAGGGGGTTAACTACGAGCAGTACTTC. As protein: CASSTVGQGVNYEQYF.

In this sample, this clonotype turned up a few times. The chain combines TRBV12-3 or TRBV12-4 with TRBJ2-1; weak D call: TRBD2 (5 bases). The CDR3 consists of 16 residues. V gave up 3 bases and J gave up 3 bases, with 15 bases separating them. The CDR3 region is CASSFSDPRGYNEQFF. The CDR3, as DNA: TGTGCCAGCAGTTTTTCGGACCCCCGGGGCTACAATGAGCAGTTCTTC.

This chain links TRBV6-6 with TRBJ2-1; D gene uncertain. CDR3 length: 13 residues. Trimming cost V 2 bases and J 10 bases, with 12 bases left between them. The germline V gene has CDR1 MNHNY and CDR2 SVGAGI (reference sequence). The CDR3 coding sequence is TGTGCCAGCAGTTACACATTAGGACCGGAGCAGTTCTTC. Protein sequence: CASSYTLGPEQFF.

V usage is TRBV7-9 and J usage is TRBJ1-1; possibly TRBD1 for D (6 bases). Germline CDR1 reads SEHNR; CDR2 reads FQNEAQ (reference sequence). This CDR3 is built from 13 residues. The germline V and J ends were trimmed by 1 base and 6 bases, with 9 bases remaining between them. CDR3 DNA sequence: TGTGCCAGCAGCTTAGAGGCAGGGGCTGAAGCTTTCTTT. This codes for CASSLEAGAEAFF.

V is TRBV20-1 and J is TRBJ2-5; 10 nucleotides match TRBD2. The J segment lost 4 bases and the V segment lost 0 bases, leaving 8 bases of the junction unmatched. The CDR3 runs to 16 residues. Per germline, CDR1 DFQATT and CDR2 SNEGSKA (reference sequence). CDR3 in amino acids: CSARDIQRGGGETQYF. DNA of the CDR3: TGCAGTGCTAGAGATATCCAGCGGGGGGGCGGAGAGACCCAGTACTTC.

This sequence joins TRBV11-1 and TRBJ2-7; 11 bases are shared with TRBD1. The CDR3 has 15 residues. J was trimmed by 3 bases and V by 1 base; bases with no gene match: 2. Germline V CDR1 and CDR2: SGHAT, FQDESV (reference sequence). The CDR3 sequence: CASSLDGTGGYEQYF. CDR3 bases: TGTGCCAGCAGCTTAGACGGGACAGGGGGCTACGAGCAGTACTTC.

CDR3: CASSLMLDYEQYF. DNA for the CDR3: TGTGCCAGCAGCTTAATGCTAGATTACGAGCAGTACTTC. The V call is TRBV11-2, the J call TRBJ2-7; unclear D gene. V lost 2 bases and J lost 4, with 9 bases in between. CDR1 and CDR2 from the germline V gene are SGHAT and FQNNGV. The CDR3 length is 13 residues. Combining the CDR3 with reference TRBV11-2 and TRBJ2-7 gives the whole variable domain EAGVAQSPRYKIIEKRQSVAFWCNPISGHATLYWYQQILGQGPKLLIQFQNNGVVDDSQLPKDRFSAERLKGVDSTLKIQPAKLEDSAVYLCASSLMLDYEQYFGPGTRLTVT.

This chain joins TRBV7-2 and TRBJ2-3; possibly TRBD2 for D (7 bases). V lost 8 bases and J lost 2, with 26 bases in between. This CDR3 has 18 residues. From germline, CDR1 is SGHTA and CDR2 FQGNSA. The CDR3 sequence: CASFPYGGGNVVTDTQYF. CDR3 sequence (DNA): TGTGCCAGCTTCCCCTATGGGGGGGGCAATGTGGTCACAGATACGCAGTATTTT.

This clonotype has only a few counts. The rearrangement joins TRBV20-1 to TRBJ2-4, with TRBD1 as a possible D gene (6 bases). This CDR3 region has 14 residues. Trimming removed 6 bases at V and 1 base at J, with 13 bases between. Germline lookup yields CDR1 DFQATT and CDR2 SNEGSKA (reference sequence). CDR3 DNA: TGCAGTGCCATACGGACAGCCGCCAAAAACATTCAGTACTTC. It encodes CSAIRTAAKNIQYF.

In the case of this clonotype: The germline gene is not matched at one end of the junction; a read error may be the cause. The V gene is TRBV10-3, the J gene TRBJ2-4, with D maybe TRBD1 (6 bases). Judging by the DNA end, TRBJ2-7 fits better; the J call may be wrong. The CDR3 has 17 residues. Germline CDR1 reads ENHRY; CDR2 reads SYGVKD. This CDR3 reads CAISDPARGTNSCEQYF. CDR3 DNA: TGTGCCATCAGTGACCCCGCAAGGGGGACAAATTCCTGCGAGCAGTACTTC.

The V call is TRBV7-9, the J call TRBJ1-1; no definite D call. CDR3 length: 14 amino acids. V gave up 4 bases and J gave up 5 bases, with 14 bases separating them. Looked up from germline, CDR1 is SEHNR and CDR2 is FQNEAQ (reference sequence). CDR3 DNA sequence: TGTGCCAGCAGCTACCCGAAGATGCTTACTGAAGCTTTCTTT. This translates into CASSYPKMLTEAFF.

This clonotype was seen only a few times. The rearrangement uses TRBV7-2 and TRBJ2-5, with 11 nucleotides matching TRBD2. This CDR3 is built from 16 residues. CDR1 SGHTA and CDR2 FQGNSA come from the germline V gene. The V gene end was trimmed by 2 bases and the J gene end by 2 bases; junction bases not matched to a gene: 4. The CDR3 here is CASSLRVAGGQETQYF. The CDR3, as DNA: TGTGCCAGCAGCTTACGAGTAGCGGGGGGGCAAGAGACCCAGTACTTC.

This chain links TRBV7-3 with TRBJ1-6; the D gene is possibly TRBD1 (6 bases). CDR1 and CDR2 (germline): SGHTA, FQGTGA. Trimming took 5 bases from V and 7 from J, leaving 12 bases between them. This CDR3 is 14 amino acids long. The DNA of the CDR3 is TGTGCCAGCAGCCTGGGACATTTCAATTCACCCCTCCACTTT. Protein product: CASSLGHFNSPLHF.

The chain has TRBV29-1 and TRBJ2-7; D could derive from TRBD1 or TRBD2 (6 bases each). The DNA matches TRBJ2-5 better at its end, which makes the J call doubtful. Germline-derived CDR1 and CDR2 are SQVTM and ANQGSEA. This CDR3 is built from 13 residues. CDR3 protein: CSVGDPGAETQYF. The CDR3 DNA follows: TGCAGCGTCGGCGACCCGGGGGCGGAGACCCAGTACTTC.

The rearrangement uses TRBV12-3 or TRBV12-4 and TRBJ2-1; 12 nucleotides match TRBD1. J gave up 8 bases and V 2 bases, and 4 bases lay outside the gene matches. CDR3 length: 15 amino acids. The CDR3: CASSLFGTGGYEQFF. In nucleotides, the CDR3 is TGTGCCAGCAGTTTATTCGGGACAGGGGGCTATGAGCAGTTCTTC.

This chain connects TRBV7-8 to TRBJ2-1; the D gene is possibly TRBD1 (5 bases). This CDR3 region has 15 residues. V lost 2 bases, J lost 0 bases, and 8 bases lay in between. CDR1 is SGHVS, CDR2 FQNEAQ, per germline. CDR3 sequence (DNA): TGTGCCAGCAGCTTATCAGGGTACTCCTACAATGAGCAGTTCTTC. The encoded protein is CASSLSGYSYNEQFF. Based on the CDR3 plus reference TRBV7-8 and TRBJ2-1, the full variable domain is GAGVSQSPRYKVAKRGQDVALRCDPISGHVSLFWYQQALGQGPEFLTYFQNEAQLDKSGLPSDRFFAERPEGSVSTLKIQRTQQEDSAVYLCASSLSGYSYNEQFFGPGTRLTVL.

This clonotype was recorded a few times. Here the CDR3 DNA reads TGTGCCAGCAAATTGGACAGCTCCTACGAGCAGTACTTC. This sequence encodes CASKLDSSYEQYF. The chain joins TRBV2 to TRBJ2-7; possibly TRBD1 for D (6 bases). There are 13 residues in the CDR3. Trimming cost V 7 bases and J 0 bases, with 10 bases left between them. CDR1 and CDR2 from the germline V gene are SNHLY and FYNNEI.

V gene TRBV11-2 combines with J gene TRBJ2-7; no firm D call. The J call may be mistaken, given a closer DNA end match to TRBJ2-5. This CDR3 contains 13 residues. Germline CDR1 is SGHAT and CDR2 is FQNNGV. Here the CDR3 reads CASGLATLETQYF. CDR3 nucleotide sequence: TGTGCCAGCGGCCTCGCCACCTTAGAGACCCAGTACTTC.

The rearrangement links TRBV5-1 to TRBJ1-1; D call uncertain. From germline, CDR1 is SGHRS and CDR2 YFSETQ. The CDR3 runs 15 residues. Trimming pared 0 bases from V and 2 bases from J, leaving 11 bases between. The DNA for the CDR3 is TGCGCCAGCAGCTTGGAGTCGTCTACTAACACTGAAGCTTTCTTT. Translation: CASSLESSTNTEAFF.

This clonotype was seen a few times. The gene calls are TRBV29-1 and TRBJ1-2; TRBD1 is a possible D gene (6 bases). Germline lookup yields CDR1 SQVTM and CDR2 ANQGSEA. V dropped 4 bases and J dropped 2 bases, with 11 bases sitting between them. The CDR3 loop spans 13 amino acids. The CDR3 here is CSVVRGQNYGYTF. DNA of the CDR3: TGCAGCGTTGTTCGGGGGCAGAACTATGGCTACACCTTC.